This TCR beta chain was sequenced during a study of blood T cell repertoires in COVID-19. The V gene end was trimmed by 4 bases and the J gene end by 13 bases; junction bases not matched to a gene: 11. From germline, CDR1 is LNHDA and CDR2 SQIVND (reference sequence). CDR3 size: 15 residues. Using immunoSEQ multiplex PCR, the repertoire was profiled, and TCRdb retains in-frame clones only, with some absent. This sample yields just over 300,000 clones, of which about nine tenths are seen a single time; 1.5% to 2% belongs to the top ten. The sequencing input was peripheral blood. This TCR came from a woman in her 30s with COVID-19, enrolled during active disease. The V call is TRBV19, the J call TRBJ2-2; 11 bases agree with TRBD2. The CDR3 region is CASSRLAGGQKGLFF. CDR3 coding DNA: TGTGCCAGTAGTAGATTAGCGGGGGGGCAAAAAGGGCTGTTTTTT. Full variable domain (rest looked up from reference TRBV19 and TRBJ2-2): DGGITQSPKYLFRKEGQNVTLSCEQNLNHDAMYWYRQDPGQGLRLIYYSQIVNDFQKGDIAEGYSVSREKKESFPLTVTSAQKNPTAFYLCASSRLAGGQKGLFFGEGSRLTVL.